Below are 29 T cell receptor beta chains sequenced from a single sample in a study of blood T cell repertoires in COVID-19. Clones were read by immunoSEQ multiplex PCR, and TCRdb kept only the in-frame ones, dropping some. Found here are 200,000 to 300,000 clones, roughly four fifths of them singletons; the top ten hold less than 3.5%. Sequencing was done on a sample of peripheral blood. These receptors all stem from a woman younger than 35 with acute or convalescent COVID-19.

A single count supports this clone. The chain joins TRBV18 to TRBJ1-2; D may be TRBD1 (5 bases). The germline V gene encodes CDR1 KGHSH and CDR2 LQKENI. Trimming removed 5 bases at V and 5 bases at J, with 15 bases between. The CDR3 extends over 14 amino acids. The CDR3 bases are TGTGCCAGCTCAACGGGACGGGAGGTTTATGGCTACACCTTC. Its protein is CASSTGREVYGYTF. The entire variable domain, with the rest obtained from reference TRBV18 and TRBJ1-2, is as follows: NAGVMQNPRHLVRRRGQEARLRCSPMKGHSHVYWYRQLPEEGLKFMVYLQKENIIDESGMPKERFSAEFPKEGPSILRIQQVVRGDSAAYFCASSTGREVYGYTFGSGTRLTVV.

This rearrangement joins TRBV27 to TRBJ2-1; 7 nucleotides line up with TRBD2. Per the germline V gene, CDR1 is MNHEY and CDR2 is SMNVEV (reference sequence). Trimming took 4 bases from V and 6 from J; bases not matched to a gene: 12. The CDR3 runs to 16 residues. The CDR3 loop is CASSSWRGGSLNEQFF. The CDR3 region has the DNA TGTGCCAGCAGTTCCTGGCGCGGCGGGAGTCTCAATGAGCAGTTCTTC.

The rearrangement uses TRBV28 and TRBJ2-6, with 8 bases that match TRBD1. Germline loops: CDR1 MDHEN, CDR2 SYDVKM. The CDR3 has 18 residues. J lost 0 bases, V lost 6 bases, and 10 bases had no gene match. The DNA of the CDR3 is TGTGCCAGCAGCTCCGCCGGGACAGGTGTCTCTGGGGCCAACGTCCTGACTTTC. Its protein is CASSSAGTGVSGANVLTF.

This chain uses TRBV11-3 with TRBJ2-5; D is unresolved. CDR3 length: 15 amino acids. Germline CDR1 is SGHNT and CDR2 is YENEEA. V lost 5 bases, J lost 2 bases, and 15 bases lay in between. In DNA form, the CDR3 reads TGTGCCAGCAGCCTCACCCCTATGCGGCAAGAGACCCAGTACTTC. It codes for CASSLTPMRQETQYF.

The V call is TRBV27, the J call TRBJ2-1; 11 bases match TRBD1. The CDR3 is 15 residues long. Trimming took 6 bases from V and 9 from J; bases not matched to a gene: 10. The germline V gene has CDR1 MNHEY and CDR2 SMNVEV (reference sequence). The CDR3 loop is CASRSGQGAGSEQFF. The DNA for the CDR3 is TGTGCCAGCAGATCCGGACAGGGGGCTGGGAGTGAGCAGTTCTTC.

The rearrangement uses TRBV9 and TRBJ2-1; 11 bases match TRBD2. Germline trimming cut 1 base from V and 8 bases from J; bases unmatched to any gene: 5. The CDR3 totals 15 residues. Germline V CDR1 and CDR2: SGDLS, YYNGEE. The CDR3 DNA is TGTGCCAGCAGCGTACTAGCGGGAGGTTGGTATGAGCAGTTCTTC. Its protein product is CASSVLAGGWYEQFF.

This chain joins TRBV7-6 and TRBJ1-1, with TRBD1 matching 11 bases. This CDR3 has 15 residues. V lost 5 bases, J lost 2 bases, and 4 bases stayed unmatched. The V gene's germline CDR1 is SGHVS and CDR2 FNYEAQ. Here the CDR3 DNA reads TGTGCCAGCAGCAGAGGACAGGGGGCAAACACTGAAGCTTTCTTT. Residues: CASSRGQGANTEAFF. Based on the CDR3 plus reference TRBV7-6 and TRBJ1-1, the full variable domain is GAGVSQSPRYKVTKRGQDVALRCDPISGHVSLYWYRQALGQGPEFLTYFNYEAQQDKSGLPNDRFSAERPEGSISTLTIQRTEQRDSAMYRCASSRGQGANTEAFFGQGTRLTVV.

CDR3 residues: CASREVADQYEQYF. The CDR3 DNA sequence: TGTGCCAGCAGGGAGGTAGCGGACCAATACGAGCAGTACTTC. V and J are TRBV6-5 and TRBJ2-7, with a possible D match to TRBD2 (6 bases). Between the trimmed V and J ends, which lost 6 bases and 4 bases, there was a span of 16 bases. Germline V CDR1 and CDR2: MNHEY, SVGAGI. The CDR3 covers 14 residues.

The chain recombines TRBV6-2 or TRBV6-3 with TRBJ2-7; 12 bases align to TRBD2. In germline, CDR1 is MNHEY, CDR2 SVGEGT. J was trimmed by 7 bases and V by 6 bases; bases with no gene match: 7. The CDR3 covers 14 residues. The CDR3 loop is CASRPSGRAGEQYF. CDR3 DNA: TGTGCCAGCAGACCTAGCGGGAGGGCCGGGGAGCAGTACTTC.

CDR3 coding DNA: TGTGCCAGCAGCTTTACAGGGCCAGTGGAGACCCAGTACTTC. Its translation is CASSFTGPVETQYF. The gene calls are TRBV14 and TRBJ2-5, with a possible D match to TRBD1 (6 bases). The CDR3 totals 14 residues. Germline CDR1 is SGHDN and CDR2 is FVKESK. Trimming cost V 5 bases and J 5 bases, with 15 bases left between them.

Of note for this clone: The junction shows a germline mismatch at one end, possibly a read error. The rearrangement joins TRBV10-3 to TRBJ1-6; a weak D match, TRBD1 (5 bases). Per the germline V gene, CDR1 is ENHRY and CDR2 is SYGVKD. This CDR3 contains 18 residues. In nucleotides, the CDR3 is TGTGCCATCAGTCCCCGAGGGGACTCCTACTCCTCTAATTCACCCCTCCACTTT. Residues: CAISPRGDSYSSNSPLHF.

V usage is TRBV11-2 and J usage is TRBJ1-5, with D possibly being TRBD1 (5 bases). The CDR3 has 15 residues. V was clipped by 5 bases and J by 2 bases, with 13 bases between them. Germline V gives CDR1 SGHAT, CDR2 FQNNGV. The CDR3 reads CASSLGGGGNQPQHF. The CDR3 DNA follows: TGTGCCAGCAGCCTTGGGGGAGGGGGCAATCAGCCCCAGCATTTT.

The genes are TRBV11-3 and TRBJ2-7, with a possible D match to TRBD1 (6 bases). Germline values: CDR1 SGHNT, CDR2 YENEEA. This CDR3 is 14 amino acids long. V gave up 5 bases and J gave up 3 bases, with 14 bases separating them. The CDR3 DNA reads TGTGCCAGCAGCCCTGGGACACCCAGCTACGAGCAGTACTTC. Translation: CASSPGTPSYEQYF.

This chain joins TRBV18 and TRBJ1-4, with 8 nucleotides matching TRBD1. This CDR3 is built from 15 residues. The germline V gene encodes CDR1 KGHSH and CDR2 LQKENI. V trimming: 3 bases; J trimming: 7 bases; junction bases outside the gene matches: 7. CDR3 DNA sequence: TGTGCCAGCTCACCCAGGACAGGGTGGGGTGAAAAACTGTTTTTT. This encodes CASSPRTGWGEKLFF.

The chain has TRBV5-4 and TRBJ2-1, with TRBD1 matching over 9 bases. The junction had 13 bases not matched to a gene; V was cut back by 2 bases and J by 7 bases. The CDR3 is 17 residues long. Germline values: CDR1 SGHNT, CDR2 YYREEE (reference sequence). CDR3 DNA: TGTGCCAGCAGCTTCGACAGGGGGGCGGGACATGGGAATGAGCAGTTCTTC. Translating gives CASSFDRGAGHGNEQFF.

This clone was counted only a few times. This chain connects TRBV28 to TRBJ2-4, with TRBD2 matching over 9 bases. J was trimmed by 0 bases and V by 7 bases; bases with no gene match: 10. CDR3 length equals 17 residues. Germline lookup yields CDR1 MDHEN and CDR2 SYDVKM. The CDR3 sequence is CASTSYRLAEAKNIQYF. CDR3 coding DNA: TGTGCCAGCACCTCTTATAGACTAGCGGAAGCCAAAAACATTCAGTACTTC.

This clone was seen a handful of times. V is TRBV5-1 and J is TRBJ1-5, with 7 bases aligning to TRBD1. The CDR3 contains 14 residues. CDR1 is SGHRS, CDR2 YFSETQ, per germline. V lost 4 bases and J lost 2; bases outside the gene matches: 3. The CDR3 protein is CASSPGQGNQPQHF. CDR3 bases: TGCGCCAGCAGCCCAGGACAGGGCAATCAGCCCCAGCATTTT.

The V call is TRBV13, the J call TRBJ1-2; 8 positions agree with TRBD1. Germline values: CDR1 PRHDT, CDR2 FYEKMQ (reference sequence). This CDR3 is 11 amino acids long. The V and J ends lost 5 bases and 12 bases, in that order; junction bases with no gene match: 5. The CDR3 DNA reads as TGTGCCAGCAGCATCCGCAGGGGGCACACCTTC. Protein: CASSIRRGHTF.

The chain has TRBV18 and TRBJ2-7; a weak D match, TRBD2 (5 bases). This CDR3 region has 14 residues. V was pared by 3 bases and J by 3 bases, with 12 bases between. Germline V CDR1 and CDR2: KGHSH, LQKENI. CDR3 DNA: TGTGCCAGCTCACCGGACTCAAGGAACTACGAGCAGTACTTC. The encoded protein is CASSPDSRNYEQYF.

The chain employs TRBV7-2 and TRBJ1-2; D is perhaps TRBD1 (6 bases). Germline lookup yields CDR1 SGHTA and CDR2 FQGNSA. This CDR3 has 15 amino acids. V was cut by 4 bases and J by 0 bases, with 12 bases left in between. CDR3 sequence (DNA): TGTGCCAGCAGCTCGCGACAGGCCGCTAACTATGGCTACACCTTC. Residues: CASSSRQAANYGYTF.

The chain recombines TRBV5-1 with TRBJ1-4; D perhaps matches TRBD1 (6 bases). Trimming took 3 bases from V and 7 from J, leaving 13 bases between them. CDR3 length: 14 amino acids. CDR1 and CDR2 (germline): SGHRS, YFSETQ. CDR3 nucleotide sequence: TGCGCCAGCAGCTATTCAGGGGCTCTTGAAAAACTGTTTTTT. Translated, it gives CASSYSGALEKLFF.

The chain combines TRBV18 with TRBJ1-5; 7 nucleotides line up with TRBD1. The CDR3 has 15 amino acids. The germline V gene has CDR1 KGHSH and CDR2 LQKENI. The trim removed 4 bases at V and 4 bases at J, leaving 7 bases unmatched. The chain's CDR3 is CASSHGLQGNQPQHF. As DNA, the CDR3 is TGTGCCAGCTCACATGGTTTACAGGGGAATCAGCCCCAGCATTTT.

V is TRBV20-1 and J is TRBJ2-7; tentatively, D is TRBD2 (5 bases). The CDR3 runs to 11 residues. Trimming cost V 5 bases and J 3 bases, with 8 bases left between them. In germline, CDR1 is DFQATT, CDR2 SNEGSKA (reference sequence). CDR3: CSASSSYEQYF. The CDR3 nucleotides read TGCAGTGCTTCTAGCAGCTACGAGCAGTACTTC.

The gene calls are TRBV9 and TRBJ2-2; maybe TRBD2 (6 bases). This CDR3 is built from 19 residues. Between the trimmed V and J ends, which lost 6 bases and 2 bases, there was a span of 26 bases. Per the germline V gene, CDR1 is SGDLS and CDR2 is YYNGEE. CDR3 sequence: CASTGTLGRRADNTGELFF. Written as DNA, the CDR3 is TGTGCCAGCACCGGAACGCTCGGGCGGAGGGCGGACAACACCGGGGAGCTGTTTTTT.

This clone was observed once. This chain joins TRBV15 and TRBJ2-2; D is perhaps TRBD2 (6 bases). V was cut by 5 bases and J by 7 bases, with 14 bases left in between. The germline V gene has CDR1 LNHNV and CDR2 YYDKDF (reference sequence). This CDR3 region has 14 residues. CDR3 residues: CATSPGSNDGELFF. The CDR3 DNA reads TGTGCCACCAGCCCCGGGAGCAACGACGGGGAGCTGTTTTTT. The variable domain in full, completed from reference TRBV15 and TRBJ2-2, reads DAMVIQNPRYQVTQFGKPVTLSCSQTLNHNVMYWYQQKSSQAPKLLFHYYDKDFNNEADTPDNFQSRRPNTSFCFLDIRSPGLGDTAMYLCATSPGSNDGELFFGEGSRLTVL.

The rearrangement uses TRBV16 and TRBJ2-5; perhaps TRBD2 as D (5 bases). Trimming took 6 bases from V and 4 from J, leaving 12 bases between them. This CDR3 is built from 13 residues. Germline V gene data show CDR1 as KGHSY and CDR2 as FQNENV. The CDR3 protein is CASSHLEGETQYF. The CDR3 DNA is TGTGCCAGCAGTCATCTCGAGGGAGAGACCCAGTACTTC.

This clone was seen a handful of times. The chain has TRBV29-1 and TRBJ1-2, with 11 bases fitting TRBD1. The junction had 3 bases not matched to a gene; V was cut back by 4 bases and J by 5 bases. The CDR3 runs 13 residues. In germline, CDR1 is SQVTM, CDR2 ANQGSEA. The CDR3 DNA sequence: TGCAGCGTTGCTGGGACAGGGGGATATGGCTACACCTTC. The encoded protein is CSVAGTGGYGYTF.

The V and J genes are TRBV11-2 and TRBJ2-7; 7 positions match TRBD2. J gave up 4 bases and V 6 bases, and 9 bases lay outside the gene matches. Germline V gene data show CDR1 as SGHAT and CDR2 as FQNNGV. The CDR3 runs to 14 residues. The CDR3 is CASRSGVYLYEQYF. CDR3 sequence (DNA): TGTGCCAGCAGGAGCGGGGTCTACTTATACGAGCAGTACTTC.

This chain links TRBV20-1 with TRBJ2-3; 11 nucleotides align to TRBD2. Germline loops: CDR1 DFQATT, CDR2 SNEGSKA (reference sequence). V trimming: 3 bases; J trimming: 2 bases; junction bases outside the gene matches: 7. The CDR3 contains 16 residues. This chain's CDR3 is CSASGLAGGTTDTQYF. The CDR3, as DNA: TGCAGTGCTAGTGGTCTAGCGGGAGGTACCACAGATACGCAGTATTTT.